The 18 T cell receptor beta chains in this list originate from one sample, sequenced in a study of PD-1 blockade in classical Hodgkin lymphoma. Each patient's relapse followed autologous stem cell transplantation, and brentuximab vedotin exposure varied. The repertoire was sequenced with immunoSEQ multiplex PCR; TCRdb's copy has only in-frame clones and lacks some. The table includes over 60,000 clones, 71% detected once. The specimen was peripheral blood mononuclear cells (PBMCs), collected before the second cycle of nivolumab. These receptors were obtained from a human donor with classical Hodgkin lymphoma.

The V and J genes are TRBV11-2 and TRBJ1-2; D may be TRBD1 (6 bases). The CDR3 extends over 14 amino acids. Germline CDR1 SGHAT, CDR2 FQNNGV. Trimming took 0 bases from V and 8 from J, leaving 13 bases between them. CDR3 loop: CASSLETGTRGYTF. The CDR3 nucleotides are TGTGCCAGCAGCTTAGAAACAGGGACGCGAGGCTACACCTTC.

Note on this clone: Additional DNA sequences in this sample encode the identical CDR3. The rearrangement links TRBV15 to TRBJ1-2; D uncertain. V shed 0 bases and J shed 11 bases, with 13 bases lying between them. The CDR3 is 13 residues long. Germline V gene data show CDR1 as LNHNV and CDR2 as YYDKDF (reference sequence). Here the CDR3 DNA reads TGTGCCACCAGCAGAGATAGGGTGAGCGGGTACACCTTC. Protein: CATSRDRVSGYTF.

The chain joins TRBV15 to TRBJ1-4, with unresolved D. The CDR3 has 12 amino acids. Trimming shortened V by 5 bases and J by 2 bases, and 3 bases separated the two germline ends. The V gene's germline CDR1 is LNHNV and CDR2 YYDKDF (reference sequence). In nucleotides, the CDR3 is TGTGCCACCAGCGGGACTAATGAAAAACTGTTTTTT. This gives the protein CATSGTNEKLFF.

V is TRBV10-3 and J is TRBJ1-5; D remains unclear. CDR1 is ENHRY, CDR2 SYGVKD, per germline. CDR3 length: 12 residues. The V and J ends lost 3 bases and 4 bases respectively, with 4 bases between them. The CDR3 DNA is TGTGCCATCAGTGACCCGAATCAGCCCCAGCATTTT. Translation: CAISDPNQPQHF.

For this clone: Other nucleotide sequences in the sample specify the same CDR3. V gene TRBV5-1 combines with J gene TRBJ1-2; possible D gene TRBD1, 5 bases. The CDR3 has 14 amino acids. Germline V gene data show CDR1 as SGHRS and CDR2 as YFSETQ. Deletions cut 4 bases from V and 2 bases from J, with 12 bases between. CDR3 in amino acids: CASSGGEANYGYTF. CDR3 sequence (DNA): TGCGCCAGCAGCGGGGGAGAAGCGAACTATGGCTACACCTTC.

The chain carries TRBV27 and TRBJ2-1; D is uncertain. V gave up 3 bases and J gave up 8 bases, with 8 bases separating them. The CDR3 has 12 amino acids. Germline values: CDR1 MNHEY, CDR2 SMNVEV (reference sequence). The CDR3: CASSFLVDEQFF. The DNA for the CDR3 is TGTGCCAGCAGTTTCCTTGTTGATGAGCAGTTCTTC.

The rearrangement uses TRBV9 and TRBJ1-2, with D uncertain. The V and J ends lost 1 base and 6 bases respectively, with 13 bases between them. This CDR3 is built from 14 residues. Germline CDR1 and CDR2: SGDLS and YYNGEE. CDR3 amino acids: CASSVLPGNNGYTF. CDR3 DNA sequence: TGTGCCAGCAGCGTACTCCCGGGGAATAATGGCTACACCTTC. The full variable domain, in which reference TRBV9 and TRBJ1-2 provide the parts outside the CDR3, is DSGVTQTPKHLITATGQRVTLRCSPRSGDLSVYWYQQSLDQGLQFLIQYYNGEERAKGNILERFSAQQFPDLHSELNLSSLELGDSALYFCASSVLPGNNGYTFGSGTRLTVV.

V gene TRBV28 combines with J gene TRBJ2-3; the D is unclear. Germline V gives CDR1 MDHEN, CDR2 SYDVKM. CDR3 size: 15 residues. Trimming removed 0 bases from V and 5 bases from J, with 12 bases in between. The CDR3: CASSLWGAEIDTQYF. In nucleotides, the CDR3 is TGTGCCAGCAGTTTATGGGGTGCAGAAATAGATACGCAGTATTTT.

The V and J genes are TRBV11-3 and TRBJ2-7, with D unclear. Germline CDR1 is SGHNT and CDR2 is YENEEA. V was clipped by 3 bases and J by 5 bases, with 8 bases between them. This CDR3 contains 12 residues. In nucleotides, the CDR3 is TGTGCCAGCAGCTTGCTAGAGGACGAGCAGTACTTC. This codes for CASSLLEDEQYF.

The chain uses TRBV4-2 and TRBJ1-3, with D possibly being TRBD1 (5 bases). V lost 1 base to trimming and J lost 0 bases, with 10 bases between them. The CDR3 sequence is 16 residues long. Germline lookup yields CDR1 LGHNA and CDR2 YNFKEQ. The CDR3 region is CASSQGQGDSGNTIYF. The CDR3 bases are TGTGCCAGCAGCCAAGGCCAGGGTGACTCTGGAAACACCATATATTTT.

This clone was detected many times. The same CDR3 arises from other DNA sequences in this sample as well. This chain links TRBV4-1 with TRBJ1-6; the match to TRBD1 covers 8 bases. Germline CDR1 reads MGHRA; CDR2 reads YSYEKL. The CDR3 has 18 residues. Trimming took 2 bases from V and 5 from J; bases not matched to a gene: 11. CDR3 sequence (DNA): TGCGCCAGCAGCCAATGGGGTGACAGGGGCTTAGATAATTCACCCCTCCACTTT. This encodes CASSQWGDRGLDNSPLHF.

Written as DNA, the CDR3 is TGTGCCAGCAGTTACTCGAGCAGGGGAACCTATGGCTACACCTTC. Amino acid sequence: CASSYSSRGTYGYTF. This chain uses TRBV6-5 with TRBJ1-2, with D possibly being TRBD1 (6 bases). Deletions cut 0 bases from V and 4 bases from J, with 12 bases between. Germline V gene data show CDR1 as MNHEY and CDR2 as SVGAGI. The length of the CDR3 is 15 residues.

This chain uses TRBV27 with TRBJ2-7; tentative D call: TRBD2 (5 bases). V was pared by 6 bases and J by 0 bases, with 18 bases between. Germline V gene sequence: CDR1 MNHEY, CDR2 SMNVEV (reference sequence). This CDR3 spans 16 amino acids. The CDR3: CASSLSPDGGSYEQYF. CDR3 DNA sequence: TGTGCCAGCAGCCTAAGCCCGGACGGAGGCTCCTACGAGCAGTACTTC.

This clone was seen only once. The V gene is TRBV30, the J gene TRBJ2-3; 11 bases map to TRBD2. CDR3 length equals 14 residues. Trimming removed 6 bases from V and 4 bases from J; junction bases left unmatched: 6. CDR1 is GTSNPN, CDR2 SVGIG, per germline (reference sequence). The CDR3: CACLLAGVADTQYF. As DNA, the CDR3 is TGTGCCTGCCTACTAGCGGGAGTGGCAGATACGCAGTATTTT.

The CDR3 loop reads CSVERADRGTEAFF. CDR3 bases: TGCAGCGTTGAAAGGGCGGACAGGGGGACTGAAGCTTTCTTT. The genes are TRBV29-1 and TRBJ1-1, with 10 nucleotides matching TRBD1. Losses at the gene ends were 2 bases for V and 5 bases for J; bases not matched to a gene: 5. The germline V gene has CDR1 SQVTM and CDR2 ANQGSEA. The length of the CDR3 is 14 residues.

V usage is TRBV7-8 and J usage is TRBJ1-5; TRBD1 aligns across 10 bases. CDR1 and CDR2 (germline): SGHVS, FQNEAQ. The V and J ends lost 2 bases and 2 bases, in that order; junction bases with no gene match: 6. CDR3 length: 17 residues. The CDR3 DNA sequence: TGTGCCAGCAGCTTATGGGGACAGGGGAGGGGCAATCAGCCCCAGCATTTT. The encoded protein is CASSLWGQGRGNQPQHF.

CDR3 nucleotides: TGTGCCAGCAGCTCCCCCGGGAGTAAGCAGTTCTTC. It codes for CASSSPGSKQFF. The chain recombines TRBV5-6 with TRBJ2-1, with a tentative D call TRBD2 (6 bases). The CDR3 covers 12 residues. V lost 3 bases to trimming and J lost 11 bases, with 12 bases between them. The V gene's germline CDR1 is SGHDT and CDR2 YYEEEE.

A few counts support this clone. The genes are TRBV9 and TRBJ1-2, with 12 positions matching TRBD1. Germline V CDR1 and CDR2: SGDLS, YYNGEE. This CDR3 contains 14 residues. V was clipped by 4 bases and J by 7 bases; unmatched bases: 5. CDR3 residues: CASSPGTGGGGYTF. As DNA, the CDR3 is TGTGCCAGCAGCCCCGGGACAGGGGGCGGTGGCTACACCTTC.